This T cell receptor (beta chain) was sequenced for a study of T cells after yellow fever vaccination. From the 5' RACE reads, TCRdb called clonotypes with MiXCR, one entry per CDR3 protein. There are 300,000 to 400,000 distinct CDR3 sequences in the sample; around 6.4% occur only once, and approximately 15% lies in the top ten. The study's findings and limits: CD4 and CD8 compartments shared a small share of clonotypes. Post-booster samples contained most primary-vaccination clones (approximately 96% CD4, 88% CD8).

The table lists this clonotype with a few counts. Its antigen remains unidentified. The CDR3 consists of 14 residues. The V gene's germline CDR1 is SGDLS and CDR2 YYNGEE. Trimming removed 4 bases from V and 8 bases from J, with 16 bases in between. The gene calls are TRBV9 and TRBJ2-1; no reliable D call. This clonotype was sampled from a man under 40 who received the YFV17D yellow fever vaccine. This material consisted of PBMCs, taken 5 days after the yellow fever booster vaccination. CDR3 sequence (DNA): TGTGCCAGCAGCCCCTCGGGTCCTCTGGATGAGCAGTTCTTC. Its protein is CASSPSGPLDEQFF. The variable domain in full, completed from reference TRBV9 and TRBJ2-1, reads DSGVTQTPKHLITATGQRVTLRCSPRSGDLSVYWYQQSLDQGLQFLIQYYNGEERAKGNILERFSAQQFPDLHSELNLSSLELGDSALYFCASSPSGPLDEQFFGPGTRLTVL.